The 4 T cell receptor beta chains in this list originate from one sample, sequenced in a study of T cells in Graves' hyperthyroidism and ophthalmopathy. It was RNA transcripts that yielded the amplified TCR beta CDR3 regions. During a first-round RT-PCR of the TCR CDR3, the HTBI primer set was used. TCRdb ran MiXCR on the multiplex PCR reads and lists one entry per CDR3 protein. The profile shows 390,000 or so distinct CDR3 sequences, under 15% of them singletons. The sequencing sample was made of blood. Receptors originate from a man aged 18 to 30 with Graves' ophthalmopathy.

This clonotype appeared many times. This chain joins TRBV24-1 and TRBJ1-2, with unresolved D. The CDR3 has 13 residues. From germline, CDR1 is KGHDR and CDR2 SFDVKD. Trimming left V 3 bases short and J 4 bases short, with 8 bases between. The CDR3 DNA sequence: TGTGCCACCAGTGATCCGGCCGTCTATGGCTACACCTTC. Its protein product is CATSDPAVYGYTF.

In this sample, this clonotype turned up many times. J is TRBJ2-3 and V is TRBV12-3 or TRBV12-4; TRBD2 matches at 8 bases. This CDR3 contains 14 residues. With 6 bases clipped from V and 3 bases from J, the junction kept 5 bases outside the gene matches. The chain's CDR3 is CASRVSGVTDTQYF. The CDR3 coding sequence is TGTGCCAGCAGGGTTAGCGGGGTGACAGATACGCAGTATTTT.

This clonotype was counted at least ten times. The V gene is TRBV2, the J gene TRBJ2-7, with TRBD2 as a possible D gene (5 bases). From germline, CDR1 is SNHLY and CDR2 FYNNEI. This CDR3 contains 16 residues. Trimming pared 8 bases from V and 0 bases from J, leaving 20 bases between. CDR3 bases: TGTGCCAGCTTCAACCGGGGAGTTCGGAGCTCCTACGAGCAGTACTTC. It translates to CASFNRGVRSSYEQYF.

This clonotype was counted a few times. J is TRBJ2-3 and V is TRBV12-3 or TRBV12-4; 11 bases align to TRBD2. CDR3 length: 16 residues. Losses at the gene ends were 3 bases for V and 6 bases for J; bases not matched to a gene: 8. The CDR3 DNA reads TGTGCCAGCAGTTTTCTATCTAGCGGGGGGCCGGATACGCAGTATTTT. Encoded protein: CASSFLSSGGPDTQYF.